The rows below give T cell receptor beta chains drawn from one sample of a study of T cells expressing NK-cell markers. TCRdb re-analyzed the 5' RACE reads; it lists each CDR3 protein once, without DNA. This sample carries about 140,000 distinct CDR3 sequences, with 9% to 15% going to the ten biggest clones. Sequencing input: blood T cells: a sorted CD56 or NKG2C T cell subset, CD4+ or CD8+ T cells, or bulk PBMC T cells (not recorded which). The source of these receptors is a young man in good health. Each CDR3 is given with its conserved first and last residue.

v_gene: TRBV15; j_gene: TRBJ2-1; CDR3aa: CATSRAGTTNEQFF
v_gene: TRBV11-1; j_gene: TRBJ1-1; CDR3aa: CASSLAPPRETEAFF
v_gene: TRBV6-2/TRBV6-3; j_gene: TRBJ2-7; CDR3aa: CASSYSNGRIYEQYF
v_gene: TRBV29-1; j_gene: TRBJ2-1; CDR3aa: CSVWLEGGEQFF
v_gene: TRBV6-2/TRBV6-3; j_gene: TRBJ2-2; CDR3aa: CASSYRGLGYTPSGTGELFF
v_gene: TRBV29-1; j_gene: TRBJ1-1; CDR3aa: CSVGGGSGTEAFF
v_gene: TRBV4-2; j_gene: TRBJ2-5; CDR3aa: CASSQEERVLWETQYF
v_gene: TRBV27; j_gene: TRBJ2-2; CDR3aa: CATGQGAGVGELFF
v_gene: TRBV12-5; j_gene: TRBJ2-1; CDR3aa: CASGWIPGQGAFEQFF
v_gene: TRBV25-1; j_gene: TRBJ2-5; CDR3aa: CASSEYATAQETQYF
v_gene: TRBV5-5; j_gene: TRBJ2-5; CDR3aa: CASSFYGRHLQETQYF
v_gene: TRBV6-2/TRBV6-3; j_gene: TRBJ2-3; CDR3aa: CASSPEWDRSTDTQYF
v_gene: TRBV5-4; j_gene: TRBJ1-5; CDR3aa: CASSLAGGENQPQHF
v_gene: TRBV4-3; j_gene: TRBJ2-3; CDR3aa: CASSQDWGQGTDTQYF
v_gene: TRBV19; j_gene: TRBJ2-7; CDR3aa: CASSQISGTEAYEQYF
v_gene: TRBV24-1; j_gene: TRBJ2-2; CDR3aa: CATSELQGAENTGELFF
v_gene: TRBV6-6; j_gene: TRBJ2-7; CDR3aa: CASSYYGDEQYF
v_gene: TRBV7-9; j_gene: TRBJ1-2; CDR3aa: CASSLGQGAYGYTF
v_gene: TRBV10-3; j_gene: TRBJ1-1; CDR3aa: CASLIGTEAFF
v_gene: TRBV27; j_gene: TRBJ2-1; CDR3aa: CASSLPGGANEQFF
v_gene: TRBV7-2; j_gene: TRBJ2-1; CDR3aa: CASSLGGSTYNEQFF
v_gene: TRBV6-1; j_gene: TRBJ2-1; CDR3aa: CASSGTGSGNEQFF
v_gene: TRBV12-5; j_gene: TRBJ2-2; CDR3aa: CASGPPGAGAGELFF
v_gene: TRBV19; j_gene: TRBJ2-7; CDR3aa: CASSTITGIHSYEQYF
v_gene: TRBV3-1; j_gene: TRBJ2-1; CDR3aa: CASSNRGNQNEQFF
v_gene: TRBV27; j_gene: TRBJ1-5; CDR3aa: CASSLFPVSNQPQHF
v_gene: TRBV4-1; j_gene: TRBJ2-1; CDR3aa: CASSQVDRGSYNEQFF
v_gene: TRBV4-3; j_gene: TRBJ2-1; CDR3aa: CASSHLRQVVKGGYNEQFF
v_gene: TRBV4-2; j_gene: TRBJ2-1; CDR3aa: CASSQDRTSSNEQFF
v_gene: TRBV12-3/TRBV12-4; j_gene: TRBJ2-1; CDR3aa: CASITSGRNEQFF
v_gene: TRBV5-4; j_gene: TRBJ1-1; CDR3aa: CASSLVGLRGTEAFF
v_gene: TRBV6-5; j_gene: TRBJ2-1; CDR3aa: CASSYVLGLAGGSEQFF
v_gene: TRBV25-1; j_gene: TRBJ2-1; CDR3aa: CASSEYGAGSPNEQFF
v_gene: TRBV30; j_gene: TRBJ2-3; CDR3aa: CAWSRSPLDTQYF
v_gene: TRBV27; j_gene: TRBJ1-1; CDR3aa: CASSSIARGTEAFF
v_gene: TRBV4-3; j_gene: TRBJ1-5; CDR3aa: CASSQEWPGQGNQPQHF
v_gene: TRBV28; j_gene: TRBJ2-1; CDR3aa: CASEPSGSYNEQFF
v_gene: TRBV7-9; j_gene: TRBJ1-1; CDR3aa: CASSFPGGGRDTEAFF
v_gene: TRBV29-1; j_gene: TRBJ2-7; CDR3aa: CSVEGGTSGPYEQYF
v_gene: TRBV5-8; j_gene: TRBJ1-2; CDR3aa: CASSLDRGSDGYTF
v_gene: TRBV29-1; j_gene: TRBJ1-2; CDR3aa: CSGWTPARVNYGYTF
v_gene: TRBV29-1; j_gene: TRBJ2-1; CDR3aa: CSVEKGKVGNEQFF
v_gene: TRBV25-1; j_gene: TRBJ2-3; CDR3aa: CASSGIGREGPKSTDTQYF
v_gene: TRBV15; j_gene: TRBJ2-2; CDR3aa: CATTGRENTGELFF
v_gene: TRBV7-8; j_gene: TRBJ2-3; CDR3aa: CASRGTRTGSDTQYF
v_gene: TRBV16; j_gene: TRBJ2-7; CDR3aa: CASGKIQVSYEQYF
v_gene: TRBV7-9; j_gene: TRBJ2-1; CDR3aa: CASSLAGGHEQFF
v_gene: TRBV12-3/TRBV12-4; j_gene: TRBJ2-1; CDR3aa: CASLLAGNEQFF
v_gene: TRBV6-4; j_gene: TRBJ2-3; CDR3aa: CASSEVGGDTQYF
v_gene: TRBV12-3/TRBV12-4; j_gene: TRBJ2-5; CDR3aa: CASSSLGTSQETQYF
v_gene: TRBV3-1; j_gene: TRBJ2-5; CDR3aa: CASSQAMWVGRETQYF